The source of this T cell receptor beta chain is a study of spatial heterogeneity in lung cancer. Study-wide background: Consistently, beta-chain sequences turned up in larger numbers than alpha-chain sequences did.

The CDR3 totals 15 residues. Losses at the gene ends were 1 base for V and 4 bases for J; bases not matched to a gene: 4. This clonotype appeared many times. Stated time point: sample taken at primary tumor resection. Unsorted whole RNA from tumor, nontumor lung or frozen PBMC underwent sequencing. The donors comprised approximately 72 untreated early-stage non-small cell lung cancer patients. From the 5' RACE reads, TCRdb called clonotypes with MiXCR, one entry per CDR3 protein. The sample contains 90,000 or so distinct CDR3 sequences, approximately 8.6% of which appear only once. This sequence was found in a male donor with early-stage non-small cell lung cancer. The sequencing used PBMCs, collected at surgery. V usage is TRBV12-3 or TRBV12-4 and J usage is TRBJ1-2, with 9 bases identical to TRBD1. This chain's CDR3 is CASSLVQGASYGYTF. The CDR3 DNA sequence: TGTGCCAGCAGTTTAGTACAGGGGGCTAGCTATGGCTACACCTTC.